One and the same sample provided the 29 T cell receptor beta chains below, sequenced in a study of CD8 T cells in Susac syndrome. It was with random hexamers that 0.5 to 1 ug RNA was reverse transcribed. TCRdb re-derived calls from the immunoSEQ multiplex PCR reads in MiXCR, one entry per CDR3 protein. Of around 170,000 distinct CDR3 sequences in the sample, more than 85% are singletons; the top ten hold 0.15% to 0.2%. Sequences were obtained from CD8+ T cells from PBMCs. These receptors originate from a human donor with Susac syndrome.

V is TRBV6-5 and J is TRBJ2-3; D is uncertain. Germline lookup yields CDR1 MNHEY and CDR2 SVGAGI. The ends were cut back, 5 bases at V and 0 bases at J, with 12 bases in the middle. The CDR3 covers 15 residues. The CDR3 loop is CASSTLGDSTDTQYF. DNA for the CDR3: TGTGCCAGCAGTACCCTTGGGGATAGCACAGATACGCAGTATTTT.

This clonotype was detected once. This chain uses TRBV5-4 with TRBJ1-2, with D possibly TRBD1 on 5 matching bases. Trimming removed 3 bases at V and 1 base at J, with 7 bases between. Germline values: CDR1 SGHNT, CDR2 YYREEE (reference sequence). The CDR3 sequence is 13 residues long. The CDR3 DNA reads as TGTGCCAGCAGCTCCGACAGTAACTATGGCTACACCTTC. This gives the protein CASSSDSNYGYTF.

The chain recombines TRBV5-1 with TRBJ1-1; 9 bases align to TRBD1. The CDR3 is made up of 15 amino acids. Germline V gives CDR1 SGHRS, CDR2 YFSETQ. After removal of 4 bases from V and 1 base from J, the junction contained 5 bases not matched to a gene. Here the CDR3 reads CASSGTGSRNTEAFF. The CDR3 bases are TGCGCCAGCAGCGGGACAGGGTCAAGGAACACTGAAGCTTTCTTT. The full variable domain, its missing parts supplied by reference TRBV5-1 and TRBJ1-1, is KAGVTQTPRYLIKTRGQQVTLSCSPISGHRSVSWYQQTPGQGLQFLFEYFSETQRNKGNFPGRFSGRQFSNSRSEMNVSTLELGDSALYLCASSGTGSRNTEAFFGQGTRLTVV.

The genes are TRBV4-1 and TRBJ1-2; D may be TRBD1 (5 bases). This CDR3 region has 15 residues. V lost 2 bases, J lost 6 bases, and 16 bases lay in between. Germline CDR1 MGHRA, CDR2 YSYEKL. The CDR3, as DNA: TGCGCCAGCAGCCAACCCAGACAGAAGCCTAATGGCTACACCTTC. Translation: CASSQPRQKPNGYTF.

The rearrangement uses TRBV30 and TRBJ2-1; 7 bases match TRBD2. This CDR3 is 15 amino acids long. Per germline, CDR1 GTSNPN and CDR2 SVGIG (reference sequence). Losses at the gene ends were 4 bases for V and 1 base for J; bases not matched to a gene: 7. CDR3 nucleotides: TGTGCCTGGACGGAGGGGCGGGGGTCCTACAATGAGCAGTTCTTC. Amino acid sequence: CAWTEGRGSYNEQFF.

The V gene is TRBV7-2, the J gene TRBJ1-2; 10 nucleotides align to TRBD1. Germline CDR1 reads SGHTA; CDR2 reads FQGNSA. V dropped 2 bases and J dropped 3; count of bases not matched to a gene: 3. This CDR3 is built from 15 residues. CDR3 amino acids: CASSLSGQGYYGYTF. The CDR3 nucleotides read TGTGCCAGCAGCTTATCGGGACAGGGGTACTATGGCTACACCTTC.

The V call is TRBV3-1, the J call TRBJ2-2; 7 bases are a match to TRBD1. CDR3 size: 14 residues. The V and J ends lost 3 bases and 7 bases, in that order; junction bases with no gene match: 5. Germline V lookup: CDR1 LGHDT, CDR2 YNNKEL (reference sequence). The CDR3 DNA reads TGTGCCAGCAGCCAGAGACAGGGCCACGGGGAGCTGTTTTTT. Translated, it gives CASSQRQGHGELFF.

The rearrangement joins TRBV7-9 to TRBJ1-1, with D uncertain. CDR1 is SEHNR, CDR2 FQNEAQ, per germline (reference sequence). The CDR3 totals 12 residues. With 6 bases removed from V and 0 bases from J, the gap between germline ends came to 5 bases. CDR3 protein: CASRHMNTEAFF. CDR3 coding DNA: TGTGCCAGCAGACACATGAACACTGAAGCTTTCTTT.

The rearrangement joins TRBV29-1 to TRBJ2-7, with D possibly TRBD1 on 5 matching bases. Germline V gene data show CDR1 as SQVTM and CDR2 as ANQGSEA. This CDR3 spans 11 amino acids. Trimming left V 5 bases short and J 3 bases short, with 8 bases between. CDR3 sequence: CSVTDSYEQYF. The DNA for the CDR3 is TGCAGCGTTACTGACAGCTACGAGCAGTACTTC.

DNA for the CDR3: TGTGCCAGCAGCTTACTACTAGCGATTGAGGATACGCAGTATTTT. This encodes CASSLLLAIEDTQYF. The rearrangement joins TRBV7-9 to TRBJ2-3; 7 bases fit TRBD2. Trimming removed 2 bases from V and 6 bases from J; junction bases left unmatched: 8. The CDR3 loop spans 15 amino acids. Germline lookup yields CDR1 SEHNR and CDR2 FQNEAQ (reference sequence).

The rearrangement links TRBV29-1 to TRBJ2-7; 7 bases agree with TRBD2. The CDR3 totals 12 residues. The V segment lost 7 bases and the J segment 3 bases; nucleotides outside the gene matches: 6. Germline CDR1 is SQVTM and CDR2 is ANQGSEA. This CDR3 is CSGGDYNYEQYF. The CDR3 nucleotides read TGCAGCGGCGGGGACTACAACTACGAGCAGTACTTC.

The chain is built from TRBV29-1 and TRBJ1-2, with 8 bases lining up with TRBD1. The CDR3 contains 15 residues. Looked up from germline, CDR1 is SQVTM and CDR2 is ANQGSEA. V was pared by 6 bases and J by 3 bases, with 12 bases of the junction left unmatched. The CDR3 nucleotides read TGCAGCGTGGACCCCGGACAGGGTCCCGACTATGGCTACACCTTC. As protein: CSVDPGQGPDYGYTF.

The rearrangement links TRBV3-1 to TRBJ2-7; TRBD2 matches at 8 bases. V dropped 0 bases and J dropped 6; count of bases not matched to a gene: 7. The CDR3 has 15 residues. Germline V gene lookup returns CDR1 LGHDT and CDR2 YNNKEL (reference sequence). This CDR3 is CASSQDPAGESEQYF. CDR3 bases: TGTGCCAGCAGCCAAGATCCAGCGGGAGAGAGCGAGCAGTACTTC.

The chain employs TRBV7-6 and TRBJ2-3; D is possibly TRBD2 (6 bases). The V and J ends lost 5 bases and 5 bases respectively, with 23 bases between them. The germline CDR1 and CDR2 sequences are SGHVS and FNYEAQ. The CDR3 length is 17 residues. The CDR3 here is CASSLLLSGPSRDTQYF. The CDR3 region has the DNA TGTGCCAGCAGCCTCCTTCTTAGCGGACCCAGTAGAGATACGCAGTATTTT.

The rearrangement links TRBV9 to TRBJ2-1; 8 nucleotides align to TRBD2. Germline CDR1 reads SGDLS; CDR2 reads YYNGEE. V dropped 3 bases and J dropped 6; count of bases not matched to a gene: 8. The CDR3 sequence is 15 residues long. The CDR3 DNA reads TGTGCCAGCAGCGAGGGGGGGACTAGTATCAATGAGCAGTTCTTC. Amino acid sequence: CASSEGGTSINEQFF.

This clonotype was detected only a few times. V gene TRBV30 combines with J gene TRBJ2-1; TRBD2 agrees at 8 bases. V was clipped by 0 bases and J by 8 bases; unmatched bases: 3. Germline CDR1 GTSNPN, CDR2 SVGIG (reference sequence). The CDR3 runs to 13 residues. The CDR3 is CAWSVGLADEQFF. CDR3 bases: TGTGCCTGGAGTGTAGGACTAGCAGATGAGCAGTTCTTC.

This chain links TRBV29-1 with TRBJ2-3, with 8 nucleotides matching TRBD2. This CDR3 contains 15 residues. The germline V gene encodes CDR1 SQVTM and CDR2 ANQGSEA. Trimming at V came to 4 bases and at J to 3 bases, leaving 9 bases not matched to a gene. CDR3 DNA sequence: TGCAGCGTTGTTAGGGCGGGAGGAGGAACAGATACGCAGTATTTT. The encoded protein is CSVVRAGGGTDTQYF.

The genes are TRBV9 and TRBJ2-5; the D call may be TRBD1 or TRBD2 (6 bases each). The CDR3 extends over 16 amino acids. V was cut by 4 bases and J by 4 bases, with 20 bases left in between. Germline V gives CDR1 SGDLS, CDR2 YYNGEE. Written as DNA, the CDR3 is TGTGCCAGCAGCTCCCCGACGGGGGCCGGGGGAGAGACCCAGTACTTC. It translates to CASSSPTGAGGETQYF.

This sequence joins TRBV25-1 and TRBJ1-5, with D perhaps TRBD1 (5 bases). Germline CDR1 is MGHDK and CDR2 is SYGVNS. This CDR3 has 14 amino acids. Trimming removed 4 bases from V and 10 bases from J, with 17 bases in between. In DNA, the CDR3 is TGTGCCAGCAGTGGTGGGGGGAACTATAATCCCCAGCATTTT. It specifies CASSGGGNYNPQHF.

The chain has TRBV5-1 and TRBJ2-3; D is ambiguous. Trimming left V 0 bases short and J 2 bases short, with 10 bases between. The CDR3 extends over 15 amino acids. The germline V gene encodes CDR1 SGHRS and CDR2 YFSETQ. This CDR3 is CASSLAGLNTDTQYF. The CDR3 nucleotides are TGCGCCAGCAGCTTGGCGGGCCTAAACACAGATACGCAGTATTTT.

V gene TRBV14 combines with J gene TRBJ2-2; no reliable D call. CDR1 and CDR2 (germline): SGHDN, FVKESK. V was clipped by 3 bases and J by 13 bases, with 15 bases between them. This CDR3 spans 13 amino acids. CDR3 sequence reads: CASSQVDGLRLFF. CDR3 DNA sequence: TGTGCCAGCAGCCAGGTTGATGGGCTTCGGCTGTTTTTT.

The DNA of the CDR3 is TGTGCCAGCAGAATAAGGAGGAGGGGAGATACGCAGTATTTT. It yields the protein CASRIRRRGDTQYF. This chain connects TRBV27 to TRBJ2-3; a weak D match, TRBD2 (6 bases). This CDR3 spans 14 amino acids. The V gene lost 6 bases and the J gene lost 5 bases, with 15 bases spanning the gap. Germline lookup yields CDR1 MNHEY and CDR2 SMNVEV (reference sequence).

CDR3 nucleotide sequence: TGCACCAGCAGCCGCCCCGGGCGTAGGAATTCCTCTGGGGCCAACGTCCTGACTTTC. This translates into CTSSRPGRRNSSGANVLTF. The V and J genes are TRBV1 and TRBJ2-6; the tabulated D call, TRBD1, remains unverified against the DNA. TRBV1 is flagged as a pseudogene. The CDR3 is made up of 19 amino acids.

The chain joins TRBV20-1 to TRBJ2-1; 15 bases agree with TRBD2. The CDR3 length is 17 residues. J gave up 7 bases and V 0 bases, and 7 bases lay outside the gene matches. Germline CDR1 is DFQATT and CDR2 is SNEGSKA (reference sequence). The CDR3 sequence: CSARDLGLAGGLNEQFF. The CDR3 coding sequence is TGCAGTGCTAGAGATCTAGGACTAGCGGGGGGGCTTAATGAGCAGTTCTTC.

The chain carries TRBV4-2 and TRBJ2-3; TRBD2 is a possible D gene (6 bases). V lost 3 bases, J lost 0 bases, and 10 bases lay in between. Per germline, CDR1 LGHNA and CDR2 YNFKEQ. This CDR3 region has 15 residues. CDR3 region: CASSQGTPSTDTQYF. The CDR3 region has the DNA TGTGCCAGCAGCCAGGGGACTCCGAGCACAGATACGCAGTATTTT.

This chain uses TRBV4-1 with TRBJ1-4, with TRBD1 identical over 9 bases. This CDR3 has 15 amino acids. V trimming: 4 bases; J trimming: 11 bases; junction bases outside the gene matches: 11. In germline, CDR1 is MGHRA, CDR2 YSYEKL. The chain's CDR3 is CASSLPGTGYEKLFF. Here the CDR3 DNA reads TGCGCCAGCAGCCTCCCCGGGACAGGGTACGAGAAACTGTTTTTT.

V usage is TRBV12-3 or TRBV12-4 and J usage is TRBJ2-1; no reliable D call. This CDR3 is 13 amino acids long. V lost 3 bases to trimming and J lost 7 bases, with 10 bases between them. The CDR3 DNA reads as TGTGCCAGCAGTTTCAGTAGCAGAAATGAGCAGTTCTTC. Translation: CASSFSSRNEQFF.

This clonotype was picked up one time. CDR3 DNA: TGTGCCAGCGGAAGCGCCGGGAGGACGGATGAGACCCAGTACTTC. Protein product: CASGSAGRTDETQYF. The chain carries TRBV9 and TRBJ2-5; TRBD2 matches 7 bases. CDR1 is SGDLS, CDR2 YYNGEE, per germline. V trimming: 7 bases; J trimming: 5 bases; junction bases outside the gene matches: 14. The CDR3 spans 15 residues. Supplemented by reference TRBV9 and TRBJ2-5, the full variable domain reads DSGVTQTPKHLITATGQRVTLRCSPRSGDLSVYWYQQSLDQGLQFLIQYYNGEERAKGNILERFSAQQFPDLHSELNLSSLELGDSALYFCASGSAGRTDETQYFGPGTRLLVL.

The genes are TRBV12-3 or TRBV12-4 and TRBJ1-5; no clear D gene. The V end was cut by 3 bases, the J end by 3 bases, with 6 bases between. The CDR3 consists of 13 residues. CDR3 coding DNA: TGTGCCAGCAGTTTTGGACCCAATCAGCCCCAGCATTTT. This sequence encodes CASSFGPNQPQHF.